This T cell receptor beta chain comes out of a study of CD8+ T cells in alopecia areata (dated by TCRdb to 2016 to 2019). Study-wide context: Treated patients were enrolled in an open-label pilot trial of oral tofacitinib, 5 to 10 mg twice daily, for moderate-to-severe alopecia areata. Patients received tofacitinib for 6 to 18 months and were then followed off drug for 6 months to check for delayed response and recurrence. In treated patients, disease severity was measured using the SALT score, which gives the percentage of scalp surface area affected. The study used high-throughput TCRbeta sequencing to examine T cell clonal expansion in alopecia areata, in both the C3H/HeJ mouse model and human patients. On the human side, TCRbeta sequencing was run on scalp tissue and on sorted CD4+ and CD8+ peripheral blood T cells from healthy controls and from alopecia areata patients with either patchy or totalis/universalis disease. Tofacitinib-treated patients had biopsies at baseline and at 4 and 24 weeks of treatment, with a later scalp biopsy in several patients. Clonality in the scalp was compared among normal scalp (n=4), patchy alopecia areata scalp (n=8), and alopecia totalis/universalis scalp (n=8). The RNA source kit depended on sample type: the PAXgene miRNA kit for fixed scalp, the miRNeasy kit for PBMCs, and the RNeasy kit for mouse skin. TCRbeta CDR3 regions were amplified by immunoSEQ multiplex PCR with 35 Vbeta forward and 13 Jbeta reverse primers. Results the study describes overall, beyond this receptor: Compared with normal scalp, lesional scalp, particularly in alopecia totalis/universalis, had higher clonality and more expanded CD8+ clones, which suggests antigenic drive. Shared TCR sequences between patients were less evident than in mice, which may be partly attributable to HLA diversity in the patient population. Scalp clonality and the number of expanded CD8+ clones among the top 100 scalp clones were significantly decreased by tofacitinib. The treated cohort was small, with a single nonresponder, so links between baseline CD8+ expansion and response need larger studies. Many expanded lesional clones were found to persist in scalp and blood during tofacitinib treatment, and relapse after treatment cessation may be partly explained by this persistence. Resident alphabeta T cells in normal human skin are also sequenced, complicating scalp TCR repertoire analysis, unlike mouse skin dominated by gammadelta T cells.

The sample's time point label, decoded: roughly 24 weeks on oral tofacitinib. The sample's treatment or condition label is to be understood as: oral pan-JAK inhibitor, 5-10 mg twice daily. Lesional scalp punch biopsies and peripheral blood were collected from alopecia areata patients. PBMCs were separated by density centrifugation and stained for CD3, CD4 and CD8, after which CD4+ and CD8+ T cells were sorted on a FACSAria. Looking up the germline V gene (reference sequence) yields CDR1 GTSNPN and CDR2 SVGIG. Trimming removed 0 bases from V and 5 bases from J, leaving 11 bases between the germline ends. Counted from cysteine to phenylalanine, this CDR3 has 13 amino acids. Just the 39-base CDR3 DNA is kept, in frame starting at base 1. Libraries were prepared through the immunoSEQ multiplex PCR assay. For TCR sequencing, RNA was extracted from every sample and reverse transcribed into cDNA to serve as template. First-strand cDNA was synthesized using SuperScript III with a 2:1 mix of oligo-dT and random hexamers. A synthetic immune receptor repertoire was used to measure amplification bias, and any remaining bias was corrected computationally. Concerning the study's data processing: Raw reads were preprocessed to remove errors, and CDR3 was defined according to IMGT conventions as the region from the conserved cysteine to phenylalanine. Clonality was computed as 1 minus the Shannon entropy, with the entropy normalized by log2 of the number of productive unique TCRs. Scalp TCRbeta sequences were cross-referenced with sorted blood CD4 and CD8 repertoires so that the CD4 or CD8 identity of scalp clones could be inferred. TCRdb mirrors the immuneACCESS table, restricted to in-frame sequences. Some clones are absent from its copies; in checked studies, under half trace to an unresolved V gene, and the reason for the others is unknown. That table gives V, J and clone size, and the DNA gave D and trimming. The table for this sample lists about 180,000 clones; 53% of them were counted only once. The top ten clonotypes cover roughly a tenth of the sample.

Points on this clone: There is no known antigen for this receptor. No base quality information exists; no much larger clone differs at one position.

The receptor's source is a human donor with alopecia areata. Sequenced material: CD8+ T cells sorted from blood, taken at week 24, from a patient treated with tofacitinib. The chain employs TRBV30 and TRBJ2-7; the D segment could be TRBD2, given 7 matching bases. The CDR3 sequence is CAWSVGGPDEQYF. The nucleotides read TGTGCCTGGAGTGTGGGGGGGCCGGACGAGCAGTACTTC.